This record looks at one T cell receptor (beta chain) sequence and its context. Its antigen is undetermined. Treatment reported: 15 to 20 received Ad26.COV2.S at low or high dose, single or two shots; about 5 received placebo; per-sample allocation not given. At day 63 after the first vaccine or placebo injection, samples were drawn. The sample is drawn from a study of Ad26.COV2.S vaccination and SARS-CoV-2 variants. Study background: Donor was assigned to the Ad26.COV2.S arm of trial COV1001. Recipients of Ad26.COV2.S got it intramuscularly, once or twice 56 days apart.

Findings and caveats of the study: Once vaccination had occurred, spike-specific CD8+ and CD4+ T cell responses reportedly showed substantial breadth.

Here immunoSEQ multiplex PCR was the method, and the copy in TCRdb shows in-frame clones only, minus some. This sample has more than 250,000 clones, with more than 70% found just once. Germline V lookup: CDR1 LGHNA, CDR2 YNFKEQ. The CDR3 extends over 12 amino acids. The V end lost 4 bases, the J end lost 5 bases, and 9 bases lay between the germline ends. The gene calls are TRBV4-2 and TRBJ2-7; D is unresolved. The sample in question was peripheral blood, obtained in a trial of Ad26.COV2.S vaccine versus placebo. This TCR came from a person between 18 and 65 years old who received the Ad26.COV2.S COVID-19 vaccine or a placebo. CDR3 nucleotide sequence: TGTGCCAGCAGCCGGCCCGTGGACGAGCAGTACTTC. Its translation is CASSRPVDEQYF.